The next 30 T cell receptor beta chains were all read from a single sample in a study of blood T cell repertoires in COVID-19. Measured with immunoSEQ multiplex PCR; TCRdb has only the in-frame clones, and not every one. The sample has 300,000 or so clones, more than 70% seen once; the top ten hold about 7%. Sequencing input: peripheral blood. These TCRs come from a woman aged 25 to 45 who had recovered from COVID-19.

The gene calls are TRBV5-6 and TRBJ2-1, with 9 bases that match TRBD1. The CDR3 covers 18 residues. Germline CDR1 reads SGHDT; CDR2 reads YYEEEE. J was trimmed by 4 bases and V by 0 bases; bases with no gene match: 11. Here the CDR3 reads CASSLVPTGTGKYNEQFF. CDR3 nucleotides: TGTGCCAGCAGCTTGGTGCCTACCGGGACAGGGAAGTACAATGAGCAGTTCTTC. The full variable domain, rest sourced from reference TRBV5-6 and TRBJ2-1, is DAGVTQSPTHLIKTRGQQVTLRCSPKSGHDTVSWYQQALGQGPQFIFQYYEEEERQRGNFPDRFSGHQFPNYSSELNVNALLLGDSALYLCASSLVPTGTGKYNEQFFGPGTRLTVL.

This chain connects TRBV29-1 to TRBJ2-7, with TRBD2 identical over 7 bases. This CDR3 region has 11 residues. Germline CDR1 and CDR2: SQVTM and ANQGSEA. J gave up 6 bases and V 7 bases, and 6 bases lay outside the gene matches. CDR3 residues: CSAGLVGEQYF. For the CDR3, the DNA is TGCAGCGCCGGACTAGTAGGCGAGCAGTACTTC.

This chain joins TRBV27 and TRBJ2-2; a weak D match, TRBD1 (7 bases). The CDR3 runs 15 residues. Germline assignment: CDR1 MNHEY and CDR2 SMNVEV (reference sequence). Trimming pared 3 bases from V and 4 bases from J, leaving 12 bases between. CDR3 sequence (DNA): TGTGCCAGCAGTTTGTGGCAGGGGGGCACCGGGGAGCTGTTTTTT. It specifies CASSLWQGGTGELFF.

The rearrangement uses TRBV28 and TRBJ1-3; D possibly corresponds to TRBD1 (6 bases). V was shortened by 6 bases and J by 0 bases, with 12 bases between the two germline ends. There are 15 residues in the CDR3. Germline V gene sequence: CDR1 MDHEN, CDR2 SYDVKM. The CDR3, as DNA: TGTGCCAGCAGCCCTGGACAGTTCTCTGGAAACACCATATATTTT. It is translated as CASSPGQFSGNTIYF.

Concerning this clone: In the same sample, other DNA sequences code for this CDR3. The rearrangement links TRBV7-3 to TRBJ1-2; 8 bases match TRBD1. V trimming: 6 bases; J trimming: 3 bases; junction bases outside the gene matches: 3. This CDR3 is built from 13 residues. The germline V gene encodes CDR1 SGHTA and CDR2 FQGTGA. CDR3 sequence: CASSLGQDYGYTF. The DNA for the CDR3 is TGTGCCAGCAGTTTGGGACAGGACTATGGCTACACCTTC.

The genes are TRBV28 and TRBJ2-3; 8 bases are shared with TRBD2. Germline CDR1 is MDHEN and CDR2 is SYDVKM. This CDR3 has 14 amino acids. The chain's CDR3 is CVSNPGGGGDTQYF. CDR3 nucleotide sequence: TGTGTCTCAAACCCCGGGGGGGGTGGGGATACGCAGTATTTT.

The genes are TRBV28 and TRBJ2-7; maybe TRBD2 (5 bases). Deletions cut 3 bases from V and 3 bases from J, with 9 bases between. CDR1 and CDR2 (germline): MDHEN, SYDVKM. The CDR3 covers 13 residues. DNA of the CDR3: TGTGCCAGCAGTTTGCGGACTGACTACGAGCAGTACTTC. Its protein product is CASSLRTDYEQYF.

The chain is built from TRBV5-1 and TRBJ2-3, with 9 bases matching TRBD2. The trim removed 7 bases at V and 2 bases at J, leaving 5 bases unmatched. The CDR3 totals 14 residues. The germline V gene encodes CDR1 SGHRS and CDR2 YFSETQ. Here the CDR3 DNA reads TGCGCCAGCGAGACTAGCGGAAACACAGATACGCAGTATTTT. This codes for CASETSGNTDTQYF.

The CDR3 region has the DNA TGTGCCACCCGGACAGGGACGGCTGAAGCTTTCTTT. Amino acids: CATRTGTAEAFF. V and J are TRBV10-3 and TRBJ1-1, with 8 bases lining up with TRBD1. This CDR3 has 12 residues. Germline values: CDR1 ENHRY, CDR2 SYGVKD. The V and J ends lost 10 bases and 6 bases, in that order; junction bases with no gene match: 7.

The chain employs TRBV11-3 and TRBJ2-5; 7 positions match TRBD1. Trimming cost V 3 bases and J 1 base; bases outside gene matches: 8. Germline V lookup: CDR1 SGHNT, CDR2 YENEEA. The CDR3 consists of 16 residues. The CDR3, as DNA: TGTGCCAGCAGCTTCCTACTGACAGGGACCCAAGAGACCCAGTACTTC. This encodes CASSFLLTGTQETQYF.

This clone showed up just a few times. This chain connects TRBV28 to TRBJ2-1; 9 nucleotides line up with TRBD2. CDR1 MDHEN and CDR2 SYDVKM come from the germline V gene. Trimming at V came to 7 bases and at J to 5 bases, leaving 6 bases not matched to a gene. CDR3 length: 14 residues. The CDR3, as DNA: TGTGCCAGCAACGAGCGGGGGGAAAACAATGAGCAGTTCTTC. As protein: CASNERGENNEQFF. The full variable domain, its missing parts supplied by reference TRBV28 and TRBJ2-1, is DVKVTQSSRYLVKRTGEKVFLECVQDMDHENMFWYRQDPGLGLRLIYFSYDVKMKEKGDIPEGYSVSREKKERFSLILESASTNQTSMYLCASNERGENNEQFFGPGTRLTVL.

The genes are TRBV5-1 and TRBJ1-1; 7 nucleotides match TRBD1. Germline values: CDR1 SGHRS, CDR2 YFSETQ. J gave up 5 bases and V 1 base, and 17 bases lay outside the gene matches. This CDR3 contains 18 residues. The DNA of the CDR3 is TGCGCCAGCAGCTTGTCGCCTTGGGACACCAGGGGGGTGACTGAAGCTTTCTTT. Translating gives CASSLSPWDTRGVTEAFF.

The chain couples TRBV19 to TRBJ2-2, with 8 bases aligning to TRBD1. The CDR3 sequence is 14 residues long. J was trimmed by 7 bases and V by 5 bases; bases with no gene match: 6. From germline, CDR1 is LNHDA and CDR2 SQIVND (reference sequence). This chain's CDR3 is CASSPDRDNGELFF. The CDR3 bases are TGTGCCAGTAGTCCGGACAGGGACAACGGGGAGCTGTTTTTT. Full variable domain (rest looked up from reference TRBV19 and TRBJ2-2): DGGITQSPKYLFRKEGQNVTLSCEQNLNHDAMYWYRQDPGQGLRLIYYSQIVNDFQKGDIAEGYSVSREKKESFPLTVTSAQKNPTAFYLCASSPDRDNGELFFGEGSRLTVL.

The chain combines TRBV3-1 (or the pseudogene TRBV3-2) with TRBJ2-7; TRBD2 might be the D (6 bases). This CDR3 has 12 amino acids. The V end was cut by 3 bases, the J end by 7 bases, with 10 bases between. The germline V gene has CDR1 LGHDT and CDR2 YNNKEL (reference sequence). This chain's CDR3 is CASSQTSGEQYF. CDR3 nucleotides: TGTGCCAGCAGCCAGACTAGTGGGGAGCAGTACTTC.

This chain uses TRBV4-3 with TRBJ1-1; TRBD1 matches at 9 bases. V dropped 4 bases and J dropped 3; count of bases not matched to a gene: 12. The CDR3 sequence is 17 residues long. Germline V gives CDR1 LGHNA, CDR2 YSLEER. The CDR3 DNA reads TGCGCCAGCAGCCCGAACAGGGGGCGGTTCTCCCACACTGAAGCTTTCTTT. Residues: CASSPNRGRFSHTEAFF.

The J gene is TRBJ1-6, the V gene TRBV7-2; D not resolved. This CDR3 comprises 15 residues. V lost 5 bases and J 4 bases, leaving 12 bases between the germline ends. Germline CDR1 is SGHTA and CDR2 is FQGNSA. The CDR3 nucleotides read TGTGCCAGCAGCCCACGCACTCGGTATAATTCACCCCTCCACTTT. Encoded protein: CASSPRTRYNSPLHF.

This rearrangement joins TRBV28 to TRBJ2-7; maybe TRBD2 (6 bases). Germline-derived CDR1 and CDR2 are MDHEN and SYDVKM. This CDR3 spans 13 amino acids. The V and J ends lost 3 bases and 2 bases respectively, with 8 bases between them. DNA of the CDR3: TGTGCCAGCAGTTTTTCGGGAGCCTACGAGCAGTACTTC. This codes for CASSFSGAYEQYF.

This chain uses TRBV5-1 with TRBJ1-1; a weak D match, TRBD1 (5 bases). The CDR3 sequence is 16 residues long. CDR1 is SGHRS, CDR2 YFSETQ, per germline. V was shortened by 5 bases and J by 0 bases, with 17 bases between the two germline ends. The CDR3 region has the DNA TGCGCCAGCAGTGAGCAGGGCGTCTTTATGAACACTGAAGCTTTCTTT. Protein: CASSEQGVFMNTEAFF.

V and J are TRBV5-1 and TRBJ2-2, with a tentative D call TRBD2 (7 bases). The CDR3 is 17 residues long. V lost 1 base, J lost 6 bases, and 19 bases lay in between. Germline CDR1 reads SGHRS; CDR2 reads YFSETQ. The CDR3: CASSLPWGGSFAGELFF. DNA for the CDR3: TGCGCCAGCAGCTTGCCCTGGGGGGGCAGTTTTGCCGGGGAGCTGTTTTTT.

The CDR3, as DNA: TGTGCCAGCAGTTACTCGCTAGCGGGGGGCACAGATACGCAGTATTTT. Protein product: CASSYSLAGGTDTQYF. V and J are TRBV6-6 and TRBJ2-3, with TRBD2 identical over 10 bases. The germline V gene has CDR1 MNHNY and CDR2 SVGAGI (reference sequence). Trimming cost V 0 bases and J 1 base; bases outside gene matches: 1. This CDR3 contains 16 residues.

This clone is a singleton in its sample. CDR3 bases: TGCGCCAGCAGCCAAGATGCGAGAGGGCTCTTACCAATTCAGTACTTC. Protein: CASSQDARGLLPIQYF. The chain joins TRBV4-3 to TRBJ2-4; D is perhaps TRBD2 (5 bases). The V end was cut by 0 bases, the J end by 10 bases, with 19 bases between. CDR1 is LGHNA, CDR2 YSLEER, per germline. The CDR3 has 16 residues.

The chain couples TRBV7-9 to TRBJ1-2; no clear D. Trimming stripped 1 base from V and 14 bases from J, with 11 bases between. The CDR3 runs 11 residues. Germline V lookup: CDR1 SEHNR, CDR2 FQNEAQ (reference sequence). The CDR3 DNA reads TGTGCCAGCAGCTTAGTAGAGCAGCGAACCTTC. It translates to CASSLVEQRTF.

The CDR3 DNA reads TGTGCCACCAGCAGAGATCGTGAGCGGATGGTCACCGGGGAGCTGTTTTTT. This gives the protein CATSRDRERMVTGELFF. The chain has TRBV15 and TRBJ2-2, with TRBD2 as a possible D gene (5 bases). The germline V and J ends were trimmed by 0 bases and 4 bases, with 15 bases remaining between them. The CDR3 has 17 residues. CDR1 LNHNV and CDR2 YYDKDF come from the germline V gene (reference sequence).

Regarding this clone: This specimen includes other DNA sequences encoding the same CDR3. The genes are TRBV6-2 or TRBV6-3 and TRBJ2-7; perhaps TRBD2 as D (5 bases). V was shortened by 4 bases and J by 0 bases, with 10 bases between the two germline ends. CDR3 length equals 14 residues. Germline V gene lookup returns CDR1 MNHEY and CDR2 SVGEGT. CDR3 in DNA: TGTGCCAGCAGTTCCCGGGGTTTCTCCTACGAGCAGTACTTC. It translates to CASSSRGFSYEQYF.

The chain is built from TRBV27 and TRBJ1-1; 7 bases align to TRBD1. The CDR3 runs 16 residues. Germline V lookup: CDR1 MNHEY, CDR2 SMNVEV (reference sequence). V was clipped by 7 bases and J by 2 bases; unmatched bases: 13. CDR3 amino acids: CASIKGVGQLNTEAFF. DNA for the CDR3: TGTGCCAGCATCAAGGGAGTGGGACAGCTAAACACTGAAGCTTTCTTT.

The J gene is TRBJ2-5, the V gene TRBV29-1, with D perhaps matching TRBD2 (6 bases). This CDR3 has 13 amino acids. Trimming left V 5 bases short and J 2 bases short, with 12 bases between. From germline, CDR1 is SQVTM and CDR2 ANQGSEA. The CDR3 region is CSVRLGGQETQYF. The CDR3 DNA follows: TGCAGCGTTAGACTAGGAGGGCAAGAGACCCAGTACTTC.

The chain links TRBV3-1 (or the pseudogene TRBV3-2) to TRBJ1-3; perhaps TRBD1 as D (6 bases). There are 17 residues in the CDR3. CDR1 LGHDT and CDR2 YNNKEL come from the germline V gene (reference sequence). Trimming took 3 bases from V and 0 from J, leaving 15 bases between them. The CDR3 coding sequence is TGTGCCAGCAGCCAGGGCTTTACAGGGAGCTCTGGAAACACCATATATTTT. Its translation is CASSQGFTGSSGNTIYF.

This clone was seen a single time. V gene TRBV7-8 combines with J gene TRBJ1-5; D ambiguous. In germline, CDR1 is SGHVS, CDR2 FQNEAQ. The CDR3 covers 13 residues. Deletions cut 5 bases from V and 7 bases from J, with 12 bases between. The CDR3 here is CASSALLYQPQHF. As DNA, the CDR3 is TGTGCCAGCAGCGCACTCCTCTACCAGCCCCAGCATTTT.

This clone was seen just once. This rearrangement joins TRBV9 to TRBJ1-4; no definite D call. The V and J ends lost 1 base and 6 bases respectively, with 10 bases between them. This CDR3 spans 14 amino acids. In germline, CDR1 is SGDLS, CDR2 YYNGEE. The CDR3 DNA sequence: TGTGCCAGCAGCGTACGGGGAGGAGATGAAAAACTGTTTTTT. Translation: CASSVRGGDEKLFF.

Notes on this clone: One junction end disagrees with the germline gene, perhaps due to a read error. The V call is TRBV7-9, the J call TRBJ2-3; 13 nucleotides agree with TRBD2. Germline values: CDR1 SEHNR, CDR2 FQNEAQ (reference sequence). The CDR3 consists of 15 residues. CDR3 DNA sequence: TGTGCCAGCACCTTACTAGCGGGGGGGCCCGATACGCAGTATTTT. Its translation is CASTLLAGGPDTQYF.